This TCR beta chain was captured by sequencing in a study of T cells in Graves' hyperthyroidism and ophthalmopathy. This clonotype showed up many times. Template material for amplifying TCR beta CDR3 regions consisted of RNA transcripts. TCR CDR3 regions were first amplified by RT-PCR with HTBI primers. TCRdb re-called the multiplex PCR reads through MiXCR, storing one row per CDR3 protein. The table records 250,000 to 350,000 distinct CDR3 sequences, about 15% of them present only once. CDR1 is SNHLY, CDR2 FYNNEI, per germline. The V and J ends lost 4 bases and 5 bases respectively, with 15 bases between them. The CDR3 extends over 15 amino acids.

The sample comprised blood. The TCR comes from a woman aged 55-70 years with Graves' ophthalmopathy. The V gene is TRBV2, the J gene TRBJ1-5; the D gene is possibly TRBD1 (5 bases). CDR3 coding DNA: TGTGCCAGCAGTGCGGACACCTACCCAGATCAGCCCCAGCATTTT. Translation gives CASSADTYPDQPQHF.